These 7 T cell receptor beta chains came from one sample sequenced in a study of beta chain features in type 1 diabetes. Isolated RNA was reverse transcribed in full, so expressed TCRB transcripts were sequenced. Generated by immunoSEQ multiplex PCR, the TCRdb table keeps only in-frame clones and is missing some. The sample shows about 230,000 clones, roughly 17% of them seen only once. Overall study results and limits: Patients with Type 1 diabetes showed moderately but significantly shorter TCRB CDR3s in all four CD4+ subsets.

For these receptors, no antigen is known. The sequenced sample was naive CD4+ T cells from blood. Receptors were obtained from a man aged 25 to 40 with type 1 diabetes.

The CDR3 here is CASSPTSQGTGYTF. CDR3 bases: TGTGCCAGCAGCCCCACCTCACAGGGGACTGGCTACACCTTC. This sequence joins TRBV9 and TRBJ1-2; 7 nucleotides line up with TRBD1. Germline V gene lookup returns CDR1 SGDLS and CDR2 YYNGEE. Germline trimming cut 4 bases from V and 7 bases from J; bases unmatched to any gene: 10. There are 14 residues in the CDR3.

This chain connects TRBV6-5 to TRBJ2-7, with a possible D match to TRBD1 (6 bases). V was shortened by 7 bases and J by 7 bases, with 23 bases between the two germline ends. In germline, CDR1 is MNHEY, CDR2 SVGAGI. This CDR3 is 15 amino acids long. This chain's CDR3 is CASTFRDPRTGEQYF. The CDR3 DNA follows: TGTGCCAGCACCTTTCGGGACCCCCGAACAGGGGAGCAGTACTTC.

This clone was counted only a few times. CDR3 in DNA: TGTGCCACCAGCAGAGGGCAGGGAGATGAAAAACTGTTTTTT. Its protein product is CATSRGQGDEKLFF. The chain employs TRBV15 and TRBJ1-4; D might be TRBD1 (5 bases). Trimming took 1 base from V and 6 from J, leaving 9 bases between them. The CDR3 totals 14 residues. The germline gives CDR1 LNHNV, CDR2 YYDKDF (reference sequence).

This clone was counted a few times. The chain employs TRBV30 and TRBJ2-7, with D possibly matching TRBD1 (5 bases). CDR1 and CDR2 (germline): GTSNPN, SVGIG (reference sequence). This CDR3 region has 15 residues. The V gene lost 5 bases and the J gene lost 2 bases, with 19 bases spanning the gap. CDR3 amino acids: CAWASGSGLPYEQYF. CDR3 in DNA: TGTGCCTGGGCATCCGGGTCAGGGCTCCCCTACGAGCAGTACTTC.

The chain joins TRBV9 to TRBJ2-3, with 7 bases aligning to TRBD2. Germline V CDR1 and CDR2: SGDLS, YYNGEE. Trimming at V came to 4 bases and at J to 0 bases, leaving 14 bases not matched to a gene. The CDR3 spans 18 residues. The CDR3 spells CASSSQVGGAGSTDTQYF. The CDR3 nucleotides read TGTGCCAGCAGCTCGCAAGTCGGGGGAGCGGGAAGCACAGATACGCAGTATTTT.

This clone occurred a few times. This sequence joins TRBV25-1 and TRBJ2-2; 10 nucleotides align to TRBD2. V was pared by 8 bases and J by 1 base, with 1 base of the junction left unmatched. Germline-derived CDR1 and CDR2 are MGHDK and SYGVNS. This CDR3 contains 14 residues. CDR3 DNA: TGTGCCAGCCGACTAGCGGGGAACACCGGGGAGCTGTTTTTT. Amino acid sequence: CASRLAGNTGELFF.

This clone turned up a few times. CDR3 sequence: CASSRTTGTSGYEQYF. The DNA for the CDR3 is TGCGCCAGCAGCCGAACGACCGGGACTAGTGGATACGAGCAGTACTTC. The gene calls are TRBV4-3 and TRBJ2-7; TRBD2 aligns across 8 bases. Unmatched junction bases numbered 12, after V lost 4 bases and J lost 4 bases. The CDR3 has 16 amino acids. From germline, CDR1 is LGHNA and CDR2 YSLEER.